A single T cell receptor (beta chain) is shown here with its context. Clones were sequenced by immunoSEQ multiplex PCR, and TCRdb holds only the in-frame ones, with some missing. The sample holds 600,000 to 750,000 clones, 90% seen once. CD8 memory pooled CD45RO+ cells and CCR7-negative CD45RA+ TemRA cells. This sample is part of a study of shared clonotypes between healthy human individuals. Study-level background: Per donor, CD8 memory used one plate, CD8 naive used two, CD4 memory used three and CD4 naive used three.

The sequence came from a man younger than 35 in good health. Some clones in this sample may be carry-over from other donors' samples. The sequenced sample was memory CD8+ T cells from PBMCs. The sample's subset: CD45RO+ cells pooled with CCR7-negative TemRA cells.

CDR3 amino acids: CASSLAGVGRMETQYF. Here the CDR3 DNA reads TGTGCCAGCAGCTTAGCTGGGGTCGGGAGGATGGAGACCCAGTACTTC. V gene TRBV7-9 combines with J gene TRBJ2-5; 7 bases match TRBD2. Germline trimming cut 0 bases from V and 5 bases from J; bases unmatched to any gene: 9. Germline lookup yields CDR1 SEHNR and CDR2 FQNEAQ (reference sequence). This CDR3 spans 16 amino acids.